The 10 T cell receptor beta chains presented below share a single source sample, sequenced in a study of metastatic and nonmetastatic thyroid tumors. Ahead of thyroid surgery, no patient had received treatment of any kind. MiXCR was used by TCRdb to re-call the PCR reads. The profile shows roughly 75,000 clones, under 15% of them singletons. Sequencing input: tumor tissue. Receptor source: a female donor with papillary thyroid cancer or a benign thyroid nodule (not recorded which). Some clones in this sample may be carry-over from other donors' samples.

Of note for this clone: A much larger clone sits a single nucleotide away, making a read error possible. The same CDR3 also results from other DNA sequences found in this sample. The chain links TRBV7-3 to TRBJ2-1; 8 nucleotides line up with TRBD2. The V gene end was trimmed by 5 bases and the J gene end by 8 bases; junction bases not matched to a gene: 11. The CDR3 extends over 15 amino acids. Per the germline V gene, CDR1 is SGHTA and CDR2 is FQGTGA. CDR3: CASSQTGTSKYEQFF. CDR3 nucleotides: TGTGCCAGCAGCCAAACTGGGACTAGTAAATATGAGCAGTTCTTC.

J is TRBJ1-5 and V is TRBV20-1; the D is unclear. Per the germline V gene, CDR1 is DFQATT and CDR2 is SNEGSKA (reference sequence). The V gene lost 4 bases and the J gene lost 0 bases, with 22 bases spanning the gap. CDR3 length: 18 residues. The CDR3 region has the DNA TGCAGTGCTAATGTCCGGGGAGTCAGCGGGGTTAGCAATCAGCCCCAGCATTTT. This translates into CSANVRGVSGVSNQPQHF.

The chain links TRBV5-1 to TRBJ1-2, with TRBD1 as a possible D gene (6 bases). The germline V and J ends were trimmed by 2 bases and 8 bases, with 10 bases remaining between them. The CDR3 covers 12 residues. Per the germline V gene, CDR1 is SGHRS and CDR2 is YFSETQ. CDR3 nucleotides: TGCGCCAGCAGCTTTTCAGGGGACGGCTACACCTTC. This gives the protein CASSFSGDGYTF.

This clone was seen only a few times. A much larger clone sits a single nucleotide away, making a read error possible. The sample carries other DNA sequences with the same CDR3. V and J are TRBV28 and TRBJ1-5; no reliable D call. The CDR3 is made up of 11 amino acids. CDR1 and CDR2 from the germline V gene are MDHEN and SYDVKM. CDR3 DNA: TGTGCCAGTAGTTTTAATCAGCCCCAGCATTTT. Translation gives CASSFNQPQHF.

This clone was counted only a few times. The CDR3 loop reads CASLGTSGYNEQFF. The DNA for the CDR3 is TGTGCCAGCCTCGGGACTAGCGGATACAATGAGCAGTTCTTC. This chain connects TRBV2 to TRBJ2-1; 11 nucleotides align to TRBD2. Trimming took 8 bases from V and 4 from J; bases not matched to a gene: 4. The CDR3 is 14 amino acids. Germline assignment: CDR1 SNHLY and CDR2 FYNNEI.

On this clone: This may stem from a read error, because a much larger clone lies one nucleotide away. The same CDR3 is also encoded by other DNA sequences in this sample. The chain is built from TRBV2 and TRBJ2-7, with D perhaps matching TRBD1 (5 bases). V gave up 11 bases and J gave up 7 bases, with 21 bases separating them. This CDR3 is built from 13 residues. From germline, CDR1 is SNHLY and CDR2 FYNNEI. In DNA form, the CDR3 reads TGTGCCGGCACCCCCCAGGGCCGTGTAGAGCAGTACTTC. Translation: CAGTPQGRVEQYF. The variable domain in full, completed from reference TRBV2 and TRBJ2-7, reads EPEVTQTPSHQVTQMGQEVILRCVPISNHLYFYWYRQILGQKVEFLVSFYNNEISEKSEIFDDQFSVERPDGSNFTLKIRSTKLEDSAMYFCAGTPQGRVEQYFGPGTRLTVT.

With respect to this clone: Since a much larger clone is just one base distant, this may be a read error. The chain employs TRBV7-6 and TRBJ2-5, with D uncertain. From germline, CDR1 is SGHVS and CDR2 FNYEAQ. Between the trimmed V and J ends, which lost 1 base and 1 base, there was a span of 13 bases. The CDR3 is 16 amino acids. The CDR3 DNA reads as TGTGCCAGCAGCTTAGTCCAAAGGGCCACCCAAGAGACCCAGTACTTC. Its protein is CASSLVQRATQETQYF.

Ten or more counts support this clone. The chain combines TRBV19 with TRBJ2-1; the D gene is possibly TRBD1 (6 bases). Germline loops: CDR1 LNHDA, CDR2 SQIVND (reference sequence). V was shortened by 1 base and J by 3 bases, with 16 bases between the two germline ends. The CDR3 covers 17 residues. The CDR3 coding sequence is TGTGCCAGTAGTATAGGTCACAGGGCTATAGGCTACAATGAGCAGTTCTTC. It yields the protein CASSIGHRAIGYNEQFF.

In the case of this clone: Possible read error: a much larger clone is one base away. J is TRBJ2-1 and V is TRBV30; 9 positions agree with TRBD1. Germline values: CDR1 GTSNPN, CDR2 SVGIG (reference sequence). CDR3 length equals 16 residues. V lost 0 bases and J lost 9; bases outside the gene matches: 12. The CDR3, as DNA: TGTGCCTGGAGTGTACAAACCGGGACAGGGTGCGGTGAGCAGTTCTTC. Encoded protein: CAWSVQTGTGCGEQFF.

Many counts were recorded for this clone. This CDR3 is also generated by other DNA sequences in the sample. The V and J genes are TRBV12-3 or TRBV12-4 and TRBJ2-2; the match to TRBD2 covers 7 bases. The CDR3 is made up of 17 amino acids. The trim removed 6 bases at V and 5 bases at J, leaving 15 bases unmatched. In DNA form, the CDR3 reads TGTGCCAGCAGCCTACGGGGCGCGGGAGTTGGTACCGGGGAGCTGTTTTTT. Protein sequence: CASSLRGAGVGTGELFF.